A single sample is the source of the 32 T cell receptor beta chains below, sequenced in a study of blood T cell repertoires in COVID-19. Generated by immunoSEQ multiplex PCR, the TCRdb table keeps only in-frame clones and is missing some. The data show 100,000 to 150,000 clones, around 87% seen once. The sample taken for sequencing was peripheral blood. These receptors originate from a man aged 50-60 years with acute or convalescent COVID-19.

The chain combines TRBV6-2 or TRBV6-3 with TRBJ2-7; 10 bases line up with TRBD2. Germline CDR1 is MNHEY and CDR2 is SVGEGT. V was clipped by 0 bases and J by 4 bases; unmatched bases: 6. There are 16 residues in the CDR3. The CDR3 sequence: CASSYSSPSGSYEQYF. The DNA for the CDR3 is TGTGCCAGCAGTTACTCGTCGCCTAGCGGGAGTTACGAGCAGTACTTC.

The count of this clone is one. The chain uses TRBV4-3 and TRBJ1-1, with 9 bases aligning to TRBD1. This CDR3 spans 13 amino acids. Germline V CDR1 and CDR2: LGHNA, YSLEER. The V and J ends lost 4 bases and 9 bases, in that order; junction bases with no gene match: 6. The CDR3 region is CASSPGQGSQAFF. The CDR3 DNA reads as TGCGCCAGCAGCCCTGGACAGGGGTCACAAGCTTTCTTT.

The chain is built from TRBV5-1 and TRBJ2-7; 8 nucleotides agree with TRBD2. Trimming took 4 bases from V and 6 from J; bases not matched to a gene: 12. Per the germline V gene, CDR1 is SGHRS and CDR2 is YFSETQ. There are 15 residues in the CDR3. The CDR3 is CASSPGTSFRSEQYF. In nucleotides, the CDR3 is TGCGCCAGCAGCCCCGGGACTAGTTTTCGTTCCGAGCAGTACTTC. The entire variable domain, with the rest obtained from reference TRBV5-1 and TRBJ2-7, is as follows: KAGVTQTPRYLIKTRGQQVTLSCSPISGHRSVSWYQQTPGQGLQFLFEYFSETQRNKGNFPGRFSGRQFSNSRSEMNVSTLELGDSALYLCASSPGTSFRSEQYFGPGTRLTVT.

The chain links TRBV2 to TRBJ2-1, with 13 bases aligning to TRBD2. This CDR3 contains 18 residues. Germline V gene data show CDR1 as SNHLY and CDR2 as FYNNEI. V shed 1 base, J shed 3 bases, and the junction held 6 bases outside the gene matches. The CDR3 DNA reads TGTGCCAGCAGTGAAGACATTGGACTAGCGGGAGACTACAATGAGCAGTTCTTC. Translation gives CASSEDIGLAGDYNEQFF.

The rearrangement links TRBV6-4 to TRBJ1-1; 7 nucleotides match TRBD1. Germline loops: CDR1 MRHNA, CDR2 SNTAGT. V shed 0 bases and J 4 bases; nucleotides not matched to a gene: 2. The CDR3 has 14 residues. Here the CDR3 reads CASSDSPGGTEAFF. DNA for the CDR3: TGTGCCAGCAGTGACTCCCCAGGGGGCACTGAAGCTTTCTTT.

The rearrangement uses TRBV7-2 and TRBJ2-5, with 10 bases that match TRBD2. Per the germline V gene, CDR1 is SGHTA and CDR2 is FQGNSA. The CDR3 sequence is 17 residues long. The ends lost 2 bases at V and 2 bases at J; junction bases unmatched: 8. The CDR3 sequence is CASSLMASGSGQETQYF. CDR3 nucleotide sequence: TGTGCCAGCAGCTTAATGGCTAGCGGGAGTGGGCAAGAGACCCAGTACTTC.

The rearrangement joins TRBV6-1 to TRBJ2-1; the match to TRBD2 covers 7 bases. With 0 bases clipped from V and 3 bases from J, the junction kept 8 bases outside the gene matches. Germline V gives CDR1 MNHNS, CDR2 SASEGT. This CDR3 is built from 17 residues. In DNA form, the CDR3 reads TGTGCCAGCAGTGAAGCGCTGGGGGGGAGGAACTACAATGAGCAGTTCTTC. Protein product: CASSEALGGRNYNEQFF.

This clone was detected a few times. The V and J genes are TRBV29-1 and TRBJ1-1, with TRBD1 as a possible D gene (5 bases). Germline V CDR1 and CDR2: SQVTM, ANQGSEA. V was clipped by 6 bases and J by 5 bases, with 19 bases between them. There are 14 residues in the CDR3. The CDR3 spells CSVGRDSQVTEAFF. As DNA, the CDR3 is TGCAGCGTCGGGCGCGACAGTCAGGTTACTGAAGCTTTCTTT.

The V gene is TRBV5-1, the J gene TRBJ1-6, with a possible D match to TRBD1 (6 bases). The CDR3 loop spans 17 amino acids. The V end lost 0 bases, the J end lost 7 bases, and 17 bases lay between the germline ends. CDR1 SGHRS and CDR2 YFSETQ come from the germline V gene. The CDR3 bases are TGCGCCAGCAGCTTGGGCGGTTTAACAGGGCAGAATTCACCCCTCCACTTT. It codes for CASSLGGLTGQNSPLHF. The complete variable domain, with remaining parts taken from reference TRBV5-1 and TRBJ1-6, reads KAGVTQTPRYLIKTRGQQVTLSCSPISGHRSVSWYQQTPGQGLQFLFEYFSETQRNKGNFPGRFSGRQFSNSRSEMNVSTLELGDSALYLCASSLGGLTGQNSPLHFGNGTRLTVT.

This chain links TRBV9 with TRBJ1-6, with D maybe TRBD1 (5 bases). Per the germline V gene, CDR1 is SGDLS and CDR2 is YYNGEE. The CDR3 runs to 15 residues. The V gene lost 1 base and the J gene lost 7 bases, with 12 bases spanning the gap. The CDR3 is CASSVRAGQNSPLHF. As DNA, the CDR3 is TGTGCCAGCAGCGTAAGGGCAGGGCAGAATTCACCCCTCCACTTT.

The V call is TRBV7-8, the J call TRBJ2-2; tentative D call: TRBD2 (5 bases). The CDR3 runs to 16 residues. Trimming shortened V by 0 bases and J by 0 bases, and 8 bases separated the two germline ends. The V gene's germline CDR1 is SGHVS and CDR2 FQNEAQ. The CDR3: CASSLAHSANTGELFF. The CDR3 bases are TGTGCCAGCAGCTTAGCGCATAGCGCGAACACCGGGGAGCTGTTTTTT.

The rearrangement joins TRBV7-8 to TRBJ2-1; the D is unclear. Germline CDR1 is SGHVS and CDR2 is FQNEAQ. The CDR3 totals 12 residues. V was cut by 10 bases and J by 8 bases, with 15 bases left in between. In DNA form, the CDR3 reads TGTGCCACAGCCCCGGTTGACTATGAGCAGTTCTTC. It translates to CATAPVDYEQFF.

This clone turned up a few times. The J gene is TRBJ2-2, the V gene TRBV15, with D unclear. This CDR3 is built from 15 residues. V was pared by 8 bases and J by 0 bases, with 13 bases between. Germline CDR1 and CDR2: LNHNV and YYDKDF (reference sequence). CDR3 amino acids: CATSPGLTNTGELFF. The CDR3 DNA is TGTGCCACCTCTCCTGGCCTTACGAACACCGGGGAGCTGTTTTTT.

The gene calls are TRBV28 and TRBJ2-1, with a weak D call TRBD2 (5 bases). V lost 6 bases, J lost 7 bases, and 13 bases lay in between. Germline-derived CDR1 and CDR2 are MDHEN and SYDVKM. The CDR3 contains 13 residues. The DNA for the CDR3 is TGTGCCAGCAGCCTTCCCCCGGGGAATGAGCAGTTCTTC. Translation gives CASSLPPGNEQFF.

About this clone itself: Other DNA sequences in this specimen translate into the identical CDR3. The rearrangement links TRBV5-1 to TRBJ2-7; maybe TRBD1 (6 bases). Germline V gives CDR1 SGHRS, CDR2 YFSETQ. V was trimmed by 5 bases and J by 0 bases, leaving 12 bases between them. The CDR3 covers 14 residues. CDR3 in DNA: TGCGCCAGCAGTGGGCAGGGGAACTCCTACGAGCAGTACTTC. Protein product: CASSGQGNSYEQYF.

This clone was observed a few times. The CDR3 loop is CASRISGGSSYEQYF. Written as DNA, the CDR3 is TGTGCCAGCCGTATCAGCGGAGGAAGCTCCTACGAGCAGTACTTC. The chain couples TRBV4-2 to TRBJ2-7, with TRBD2 as a possible D gene (5 bases). V lost 8 bases and J lost 0, with 17 bases in between. There are 15 residues in the CDR3. CDR1 and CDR2 from the germline V gene are LGHNA and YNFKEQ.

The V and J genes are TRBV7-8 and TRBJ1-5; maybe TRBD1 (5 bases). From germline, CDR1 is SGHVS and CDR2 FQNEAQ. The V end lost 1 base, the J end lost 0 bases, and 10 bases lay between the germline ends. The CDR3 has 16 amino acids. The CDR3 DNA sequence: TGTGCCAGCAGCTTAGTGGGGGGGAATAGCAATCAGCCCCAGCATTTT. Translating it yields CASSLVGGNSNQPQHF.

The V call is TRBV18, the J call TRBJ2-1; 12 bases map to TRBD2. The CDR3 contains 20 residues. Trimming at V came to 3 bases and at J to 5 bases, leaving 17 bases not matched to a gene. Germline values: CDR1 KGHSH, CDR2 LQKENI. In DNA form, the CDR3 reads TGTGCCAGCTCACCCAAGACTAGCGGGGGAACTAGAATAAGGGACAATGAGCAGTTCTTC. This encodes CASSPKTSGGTRIRDNEQFF. The full variable domain, rest sourced from reference TRBV18 and TRBJ2-1, is NAGVMQNPRHLVRRRGQEARLRCSPMKGHSHVYWYRQLPEEGLKFMVYLQKENIIDESGMPKERFSAEFPKEGPSILRIQQVVRGDSAAYFCASSPKTSGGTRIRDNEQFFGPGTRLTVL.

The chain combines TRBV10-2 with TRBJ1-1; possibly TRBD1 for D (6 bases). Germline lookup yields CDR1 WSHSY and CDR2 SAAADI. V shed 5 bases and J shed 1 base, with 14 bases lying between them. The CDR3 has 15 amino acids. CDR3 bases: TGCGCCAGCAGTCAACAGGGATGGAGGAACACTGAAGCTTTCTTT. Encoded protein: CASSQQGWRNTEAFF.

This rearrangement joins TRBV4-1 to TRBJ1-5; the D gene is possibly TRBD1 (6 bases). Trimming removed 3 bases from V and 4 bases from J, with 16 bases in between. Germline loops: CDR1 MGHRA, CDR2 YSYEKL. CDR3 size: 16 residues. CDR3 bases: TGCGCCAGCAGCCACGCAGACCGGGACATAAATCAGCCCCAGCATTTT. This codes for CASSHADRDINQPQHF.

The chain recombines TRBV20-1 with TRBJ2-5, with 10 bases aligning to TRBD2. The CDR3 is 16 amino acids. The ends lost 3 bases at V and 5 bases at J; junction bases unmatched: 12. CDR1 is DFQATT and CDR2 is SNEGSKA in the germline V gene (reference sequence). CDR3 sequence reads: CSASSRTSGVRETQYF. The DNA of the CDR3 is TGCAGTGCTAGTTCCAGGACTAGCGGAGTGAGGGAGACCCAGTACTTC.

The chain carries TRBV10-3 and TRBJ2-7; 7 nucleotides align to TRBD2. V was pared by 5 bases and J by 2 bases, with 12 bases of the junction left unmatched. The CDR3 length is 16 residues. CDR1 is ENHRY, CDR2 SYGVKD, per germline. CDR3 sequence reads: CAISQYRDYKTYEQYF. CDR3 nucleotide sequence: TGTGCCATCAGTCAATACCGGGACTACAAAACCTACGAGCAGTACTTC.

This clone was seen just once. V usage is TRBV29-1 and J usage is TRBJ2-5; TRBD2 is a possible D gene (5 bases). In germline, CDR1 is SQVTM, CDR2 ANQGSEA. Trimming stripped 4 bases from V and 4 bases from J, with 10 bases between. This CDR3 has 12 residues. CDR3 nucleotide sequence: TGCAGCGTTGTCGGAGGTGGAGAGACCCAGTACTTC. Protein sequence: CSVVGGGETQYF.

J is TRBJ2-7 and V is TRBV4-1; weak D call: TRBD1 (5 bases). CDR1 is MGHRA, CDR2 YSYEKL, per germline. Trimming shortened V by 1 base and J by 0 bases, and 19 bases separated the two germline ends. This CDR3 comprises 18 residues. The DNA of the CDR3 is TGCGCCAGCAGCCAAGGTTTGTCTTGGGGCGGCAGCTCCTACGAGCAGTACTTC. Translating gives CASSQGLSWGGSSYEQYF.

The chain links TRBV11-3 to TRBJ2-3; perhaps TRBD2 as D (6 bases). This CDR3 comprises 14 residues. Looked up from germline, CDR1 is SGHNT and CDR2 is YENEEA. Trimming cost V 5 bases and J 7 bases, with 16 bases left between them. CDR3 amino acids: CASSPSAGHHTQYF. CDR3 in DNA: TGTGCCAGCAGCCCCTCTGCGGGGCACCATACGCAGTATTTT.

The chain is built from TRBV24-1 and TRBJ2-5, with a tentative D call TRBD2 (6 bases). V was shortened by 6 bases and J by 5 bases, with 15 bases between the two germline ends. This CDR3 region has 14 residues. The V gene's germline CDR1 is KGHDR and CDR2 SFDVKD. The CDR3 spells CATSHSGSGETQYF. The DNA of the CDR3 is TGTGCCACCAGTCATAGCGGATCAGGGGAGACCCAGTACTTC.

The J gene is TRBJ2-3, the V gene TRBV7-9; tentative D call: TRBD2 (6 bases). V lost 1 base and J 1 base, leaving 9 bases between the germline ends. Germline loops: CDR1 SEHNR, CDR2 FQNEAQ (reference sequence). This CDR3 contains 15 residues. The CDR3 here is CASSLGASGTDTQYF. In DNA form, the CDR3 reads TGTGCCAGCAGCTTAGGGGCTAGCGGCACAGATACGCAGTATTTT.

J is TRBJ2-1 and V is TRBV19; 10 bases align to TRBD2. Trimming removed 5 bases from V and 2 bases from J; junction bases left unmatched: 6. Germline V gene data show CDR1 as LNHDA and CDR2 as SQIVND (reference sequence). This CDR3 spans 16 amino acids. CDR3 region: CASSLTSGDPYNEQFF. The CDR3 region has the DNA TGTGCCAGTAGTCTTACTAGCGGGGATCCCTACAATGAGCAGTTCTTC.

The CDR3 is CASSLYESSNSPLHF. The DNA for the CDR3 is TGTGCCAGCAGCTTATACGAATCGAGTAATTCACCCCTCCACTTT. This chain links TRBV11-2 with TRBJ1-6; D gene uncertain. There are 15 residues in the CDR3. V was cut by 2 bases and J by 6 bases, with 11 bases left in between. Germline values: CDR1 SGHAT, CDR2 FQNNGV.

The gene calls are TRBV30 and TRBJ2-1; perhaps TRBD2 as D (5 bases). This CDR3 has 15 amino acids. Trimming removed 4 bases at V and 0 bases at J, with 13 bases between. Germline V gene sequence: CDR1 GTSNPN, CDR2 SVGIG (reference sequence). The CDR3 DNA is TGTGCCTGGAATAGGGTCAGCGGCTCCTACAATGAGCAGTTCTTC. Protein: CAWNRVSGSYNEQFF.

The CDR3 loop reads CASSIAGPGAEAFF. Written as DNA, the CDR3 is TGTGCCAGTAGTATAGCCGGACCCGGGGCTGAAGCTTTCTTT. The chain uses TRBV19 and TRBJ1-1, with no clear D. V lost 1 base and J 6 bases, leaving 12 bases between the germline ends. CDR1 is LNHDA and CDR2 is SQIVND in the germline V gene (reference sequence). The CDR3 is made up of 14 amino acids.

This chain joins TRBV3-1 (or the pseudogene TRBV3-2) and TRBJ2-4; no firm D call. From germline, CDR1 is LGHDT and CDR2 YNNKEL (reference sequence). The CDR3 is made up of 17 amino acids. Trimming took 0 bases from V and 0 from J, leaving 12 bases between them. CDR3 residues: CASSQDLGATAKNIQYF. In DNA, the CDR3 is TGTGCCAGCAGCCAAGATCTAGGAGCGACAGCCAAAAACATTCAGTACTTC.